This entry concerns a single T cell receptor (beta chain). The antigen this receptor binds is unknown. Base-call qualities are not available, and no considerably larger clone is one nucleotide away. This sample was taken from a study of blood T cell repertoires in COVID-19 (TCRdb year 2020). For context, the study as a whole: Samples covering the acute and convalescent phases of COVID-19 were provided by collaborators in the United States, Italy and Spain. The prospective study material was composed of cDNA or gDNA derived from T cells, B-cell-depleted T cells, or PBMCs. Subjects who had been exposed to COVID-19, were actively infected with it, or had recovered from it provided the deeply sampled blood TCRbeta repertoires that made up the dataset. A freely available public database, intended as a resource for researchers studying the immune response to SARS-CoV-2, is where the repertoires were released. The samples were drawn from two sources: the first 160 participants of the ongoing ImmuneRACE study, and 1,200 or so subjects contributed by 6 global collaborators. The sample metadata nearly always contained a de-identified subject ID, COVID-19 status, age in years and sex. Where available, HLA class I and class II types were taken from metadata supplied by the sample provider and were not determined by assay-based typing. What the study reported, not specific to this receptor: Clinical and demographic metadata were provided uncurated, with the amount varying by source and participant.

Participants in the prospective study were enrolled through a virtual design, were aged roughly 18 to 100 years, and lived in fewer than 30 United States geographic areas. To assign participants to cohorts, the prospective study relied on clinical history that participants themselves reported in a screening survey and a study questionnaire. Recovered participants in ImmuneRACE Cohort 3 were defined by two consecutive negative NP/OP PCR tests, clearance by a healthcare professional, or resolution of symptoms. Each participant in the prospective study had whole blood, serum and a nasopharyngeal or oropharyngeal swab collected by mobile phlebotomists. Over a roughly 2-month period, participants in the prospective study had the option of providing additional blood draws and questionnaires. Prospective study blood samples were shipped either frozen or at room temperature before DNA extraction. The immunoSEQ Assay, a bias-controlled multiplex PCR, was used to amplify TCRbeta CDR3 regions from genomic DNA. The study's processing was this. The number of nucleated cells in each sample was estimated by amplification of reference gene primers within the assay. To quantify the absolute abundance of each unique TCRbeta CDR3 rearrangement, sequence reads were collapsed and filtered. For each sample, productive Simpson clonality was calculated by taking the square root of Simpson's diversity index across productive rearrangements. The table comes from immuneACCESS by way of TCRdb, which keeps in-frame sequences with V and J called. Part of the clones is missing from these tables; in studies checked, under half for an unresolved V gene and the rest for unknown reasons. V and J calls and clone size are as listed in that table; D and trimming were resolved from the DNA. The sample has fewer than 250,000 clones on record, about 82% of them singletons. The top ten constitute approximately 2% of the sample.

Sequences SEHNR (CDR1) and FQNEAQ (CDR2) are obtained from the germline V gene (reference sequence). From cysteine to phenylalanine, the CDR3 is 14 amino acids long. Kept here is only the CDR3 DNA, which spans 42 bases and is read in frame from base 1. V was cut back by 8 bases and J by 0 bases, leaving a gap of 12 bases between them. Sequencing input: PBMCs or T cells enriched from blood (not recorded which). This TCR came from a woman between 45 and 60 years old who had recovered from COVID-19. This chain is built from TRBV7-9 and TRBJ2-3; TRBD1 is perhaps the D gene, given 6 matching bases. The CDR3 in this case is CASSERGSTDTQYF. The DNA sequence follows: TGTGCCAGCTCCGAAAGGGGGAGCACAGATACGCAGTATTTT.